These 30 T cell receptor beta chains were all obtained from the same sample, sequenced in a study of T cell repertoires in aging, cancer and after chemotherapy. Amplification of TCR beta used genomic DNA extracted from peripheral blood. Multiplex touch-down PCR with TRB-A/B primers amplified rearranged V-D-J TRB sequences. TCRdb passed the multiplex PCR reads through MiXCR, listing each CDR3 protein once. The sample carries 2,300 or so distinct CDR3 sequences, roughly 22% recorded once. Sequencing input: blood. All receptors come from a human donor with a blood cancer.

By proportion, this clonotype is large. The chain is built from TRBV6-5 and TRBJ2-3, with 8 bases identical to TRBD1. With V trimmed by 2 bases and J by 3 bases, 7 bases remained unmatched. The CDR3 sequence is 16 residues long. Germline V lookup: CDR1 MNHEY, CDR2 SVGAGI. In DNA form, the CDR3 reads TGTGCCAGCAGTTACCCCCAGGGGGCTGGAACAGATACGCAGTATTTT. Translation gives CASSYPQGAGTDTQYF.

Judged by abundance, this clonotype is medium-sized. V gene TRBV5-4 combines with J gene TRBJ2-3; 7 bases are a match to TRBD1. From germline, CDR1 is SGHNT and CDR2 YYREEE (reference sequence). This CDR3 has 15 amino acids. The ends lost 5 bases at V and 1 base at J; junction bases unmatched: 7. The CDR3 DNA follows: TGTGCCAGCAGTGTACAGGGGACCCGCACAGATACGCAGTATTTT. It yields the protein CASSVQGTRTDTQYF. Full variable domain (outside the CDR3, taken from reference TRBV5-4 and TRBJ2-3): ETGVTQSPTHLIKTRGQQVTLRCSSQSGHNTVSWYQQALGQGPQFIFQYYREEENGRGNFPPRFSGLQFPNYSSELNVNALELDDSALYLCASSVQGTRTDTQYFGPGTRLTVL.

As concerns this clonotype: A single base separates this from a much larger clone, so it may be a read error. CDR3 sequence: CSVEGQVNTEAFF. The CDR3 DNA sequence: TGCAGCGTCGAGGGACAGGTGAACACTGAAGCTTTCTTT. The gene calls are TRBV29-1 and TRBJ1-1, with TRBD1 matching 8 bases. The CDR3 extends over 13 amino acids. J gave up 0 bases and V 6 bases, and 3 bases lay outside the gene matches. Germline CDR1 SQVTM, CDR2 ANQGSEA.

This clonotype has more than one count but fewer than ten. The chain joins TRBV14 to TRBJ2-4; D possibly corresponds to TRBD2 (7 bases). Per germline, CDR1 SGHDN and CDR2 FVKESK. CDR3 size: 13 residues. V lost 8 bases to trimming and J lost 7 bases, with 15 bases between them. The CDR3 coding sequence is TGTGCCAGCTCCCCCGGGGGGCCCAACATTCAGTACTTC. Protein product: CASSPGGPNIQYF.

The chain carries TRBV11-2 and TRBJ2-7; 12 bases are shared with TRBD1. The CDR3 sequence is 19 residues long. The J segment lost 3 bases and the V segment lost 5 bases, leaving 17 bases of the junction unmatched. CDR1 and CDR2 (germline): SGHAT, FQNNGV. The DNA for the CDR3 is TGTGCCAGCAGCCCGACGGGACAGGGGGCGATAGCGGAGATCTACGAGCAGTACGTC. This gives the protein CASSPTGQGAIAEIYEQYV.

This clonotype is classed as medium-sized. This chain joins TRBV20-1 and TRBJ2-3; 9 bases agree with TRBD2. With V trimmed by 6 bases and J by 4 bases, 11 bases remained unmatched. CDR1 is DFQATT, CDR2 SNEGSKA, per germline (reference sequence). This CDR3 has 15 amino acids. The CDR3: CSANSGSRGADTQYF. In DNA form, the CDR3 reads TGCAGTGCAAATAGCGGGAGTCGTGGGGCAGATACGCAGTATTTT.

The chain employs TRBV27 and TRBJ1-5, with 9 nucleotides matching TRBD1. This CDR3 is 17 amino acids long. V shed 2 bases, J shed 0 bases, and the junction held 5 bases outside the gene matches. Germline assignment: CDR1 MNHEY and CDR2 SMNVEV (reference sequence). The CDR3 reads CASSLRGTGISNQPQHF. The CDR3 nucleotides read TGTGCCAGCAGTTTACGGGGGACAGGGATTAGCAATCAGCCCCAGCATTTT.

This clonotype was seen a handful of times. J is TRBJ2-7 and V is TRBV12-3 or TRBV12-4; the D is unclear. The CDR3 consists of 14 residues. The V and J ends lost 2 bases and 3 bases respectively, with 11 bases between them. The CDR3 DNA reads TGTGCCAGCAGTTTAAGAGGTCAGTTCTACGAGCAGTACTTC. This encodes CASSLRGQFYEQYF.

This clonotype was counted a few times. This chain connects TRBV5-1 to TRBJ2-7, with D uncertain. V was trimmed by 0 bases and J by 2 bases, leaving 9 bases between them. CDR3 length equals 14 residues. Germline V gives CDR1 SGHRS, CDR2 YFSETQ. CDR3: CASSLARQTYEQYF. The CDR3 DNA reads TGCGCCAGCAGCTTGGCGCGGCAGACCTACGAGCAGTACTTC. The variable domain in full, with the rest retrieved from reference TRBV5-1 and TRBJ2-7, is KAGVTQTPRYLIKTRGQQVTLSCSPISGHRSVSWYQQTPGQGLQFLFEYFSETQRNKGNFPGRFSGRQFSNSRSEMNVSTLELGDSALYLCASSLARQTYEQYFGPGTRLTVT.

Written as DNA, the CDR3 is TGCGCCAGCAGCTTAAGTGCCTACAATGAGCAGTTCTTC. Translated: CASSLSAYNEQFF. The V gene is TRBV5-1, the J gene TRBJ2-1; D not resolved. V lost 2 bases and J lost 2, with 5 bases in between. CDR1 is SGHRS, CDR2 YFSETQ, per germline. There are 13 residues in the CDR3.

This chain connects TRBV24-1 to TRBJ2-2; a weak D match, TRBD1 (6 bases). Germline lookup yields CDR1 KGHDR and CDR2 SFDVKD. The CDR3 length is 13 residues. Deletions cut 4 bases from V and 6 bases from J, with 8 bases between. CDR3 bases: TGTGCCACCAGTGACCCAGGGGCCGGGGAGCTGTTTTTT. Amino acids: CATSDPGAGELFF.

This clonotype is termed medium-sized. The genes are TRBV20-1 and TRBJ2-5, with D unclear. The CDR3 sequence is 14 residues long. With 6 bases removed from V and 0 bases from J, the gap between germline ends came to 14 bases. The germline V gene encodes CDR1 DFQATT and CDR2 SNEGSKA (reference sequence). CDR3 region: CSAQTAVNQETQYF. CDR3 bases: TGCAGTGCCCAAACCGCGGTCAACCAAGAGACCCAGTACTTC.

This clonotype is labeled medium-sized. CDR3 bases: TGCAGCGTCGCGGGACAGGTGAACACTGAAGCTTTCTTT. Amino acids: CSVAGQVNTEAFF. The J gene is TRBJ1-1, the V gene TRBV29-1; the match to TRBD1 covers 8 bases. Germline V CDR1 and CDR2: SQVTM, ANQGSEA. J was trimmed by 0 bases and V by 6 bases; bases with no gene match: 3. The CDR3 totals 13 residues.

In its sample, this clonotype ranks as medium-sized. The rearrangement links TRBV7-9 to TRBJ1-2; tentatively, D is TRBD1 (5 bases). The germline CDR1 and CDR2 sequences are SEHNR and FQNEAQ (reference sequence). Trimming removed 5 bases from V and 7 bases from J, with 11 bases in between. CDR3 length equals 12 residues. The DNA for the CDR3 is TGTGCCAGCAGCCTGCCGGGGGGTGGCTACACCTTC. The encoded protein is CASSLPGGGYTF. Full variable domain (rest looked up from reference TRBV7-9 and TRBJ1-2): DTGVSQNPRHKITKRGQNVTFRCDPISEHNRLYWYRQTLGQGPEFLTYFQNEAQLEKSRLLSDRFSAERPKGSFSTLEIQRTEQGDSAMYLCASSLPGGGYTFGSGTRLTVV.

CDR3 amino acids: CASSIPGQGNNSPLHF. CDR3 nucleotides: TGTGCCAGCAGCATCCCGGGACAGGGGAATAATTCACCCCTCCACTTT. The V gene is TRBV11-2, the J gene TRBJ1-6, with 10 bases identical to TRBD1. Germline V gene data show CDR1 as SGHAT and CDR2 as FQNNGV. After removal of 5 bases from V and 5 bases from J, the junction contained 6 bases not matched to a gene. The CDR3 runs to 16 residues.

In this sample, this clonotype is medium-sized. The chain joins TRBV20-1 to TRBJ2-5; 9 bases match TRBD2. CDR1 is DFQATT and CDR2 is SNEGSKA in the germline V gene (reference sequence). Trimming cost V 5 bases and J 5 bases; bases outside gene matches: 3. CDR3 length: 12 residues. The CDR3 DNA follows: TGCAGTGCTTTCGGACTAGCGGAGACCCAGTACTTC. This sequence encodes CSAFGLAETQYF.

By proportion, this clonotype is medium-sized. The chain joins TRBV5-1 to TRBJ2-1; D may be TRBD2 (7 bases). Germline CDR1 reads SGHRS; CDR2 reads YFSETQ. The CDR3 spans 15 residues. The V and J ends lost 8 bases and 4 bases respectively, with 19 bases between them. The CDR3 region is CASESGGGQYNEQFF. CDR3 in DNA: TGCGCCAGTGAATCGGGCGGGGGCCAATACAATGAGCAGTTCTTC.

The genes are TRBV7-9 and TRBJ1-5; 7 nucleotides align to TRBD1. CDR1 and CDR2 from the germline V gene are SEHNR and FQNEAQ (reference sequence). This CDR3 is built from 16 residues. The CDR3 protein is CVRSLETGKGHQPQHF. The CDR3 DNA reads as TGTGTCAGAAGCTTAGAGACAGGGAAGGGACATCAGCCCCAGCATTTT.

Judged by abundance, this clonotype is large (0.1 to 1%). Here the CDR3 reads CASREEGGRTGELFF. CDR3 sequence (DNA): TGTGCCAGCAGGGAAGAAGGGGGAAGAACCGGGGAGCTGTTTTTT. This rearrangement joins TRBV5-4 to TRBJ2-2; D is perhaps TRBD1 (6 bases). V was cut by 5 bases and J by 5 bases, with 16 bases left in between. CDR1 and CDR2 from the germline V gene are SGHNT and YYREEE (reference sequence). This CDR3 spans 15 amino acids. The variable domain in full, with the rest retrieved from reference TRBV5-4 and TRBJ2-2, is ETGVTQSPTHLIKTRGQQVTLRCSSQSGHNTVSWYQQALGQGPQFIFQYYREEENGRGNFPPRFSGLQFPNYSSELNVNALELDDSALYLCASREEGGRTGELFFGEGSRLTVL.

Only a few counts were recorded for this clonotype. The chain links TRBV11-2 to TRBJ1-2, with TRBD1 as a possible D gene (5 bases). Germline CDR1 SGHAT, CDR2 FQNNGV. The V gene lost 5 bases and the J gene lost 2 bases, with 12 bases spanning the gap. This CDR3 has 14 amino acids. CDR3 sequence: CASSDGHTNYGYTF. Here the CDR3 DNA reads TGTGCCAGCAGCGACGGACACACAAACTATGGCTACACCTTC.

In its sample, this clonotype is medium-sized. This rearrangement joins TRBV11-2 to TRBJ2-7; TRBD2 agrees at 14 bases. V lost 1 base to trimming and J lost 5 bases; unmatched junction nucleotides: 4. This CDR3 region has 16 residues. The germline CDR1 and CDR2 sequences are SGHAT and FQNNGV. The CDR3: CASSLGTSGRFNEQYV. CDR3 sequence (DNA): TGTGCCAGCAGCTTAGGGACTAGCGGGAGGTTCAACGAGCAGTACGTC.

A single count supports this clonotype. This chain connects TRBV6-5 to TRBJ2-3, with TRBD2 matching 14 bases. This CDR3 has 15 amino acids. Per germline, CDR1 MNHEY and CDR2 SVGAGI. Germline trimming cut 2 bases from V and 5 bases from J; bases unmatched to any gene: 0. CDR3 region: CASSYGLAGGDTQYF. Written as DNA, the CDR3 is TGTGCCAGCAGTTACGGACTAGCGGGAGGAGATACGCAGTATTTT.

The rearrangement uses TRBV4-1 and TRBJ1-2, with D hard to call. Germline V lookup: CDR1 MGHRA, CDR2 YSYEKL. Trimming pared 4 bases from V and 7 bases from J, leaving 19 bases between. The CDR3 spans 15 residues. The CDR3 protein is CASSPPPVRSRGYTF. The DNA for the CDR3 is TGCGCCAGCAGCCCCCCCCCGGTGAGGTCCCGTGGCTACACCTTC.

This clonotype qualifies as medium-sized (0.01 to 0.1%). The chain links TRBV6-5 to TRBJ1-3; 7 bases fit TRBD1. Per germline, CDR1 MNHEY and CDR2 SVGAGI. The V segment lost 6 bases and the J segment 4 bases; nucleotides outside the gene matches: 6. CDR3 size: 14 residues. CDR3 nucleotides: TGTGCCAGCAGCATGGACAGGTTCGGAAACACCATATATTTT. Encoded protein: CASSMDRFGNTIYF.

J is TRBJ2-7 and V is TRBV5-4; 7 bases fit TRBD2. CDR1 and CDR2 from the germline V gene are SGHNT and YYREEE (reference sequence). This CDR3 region has 15 residues. The CDR3 protein is CACSFNDGLVYEQYV. CDR3 in DNA: TGTGCCTGCAGCTTTAATGATGGACTAGTCTACGAGCAGTACGTC.

This clonotype was found a few times. The V and J genes are TRBV5-1 and TRBJ2-7, with 8 positions matching TRBD1. V lost 2 bases to trimming and J lost 3 bases; unmatched junction nucleotides: 4. The CDR3 has 14 residues. Germline values: CDR1 SGHRS, CDR2 YFSETQ. CDR3 coding DNA: TGCGCCAGCAGCTTCGAACAGGGGGGCTACGAGCAGTACTTC. Translating gives CASSFEQGGYEQYF.

This clonotype is medium-sized by share. J is TRBJ2-6 and V is TRBV18, with D perhaps TRBD1 (5 bases). The CDR3 has 17 residues. V lost 4 bases and J 0 bases, leaving 13 bases between the germline ends. Looked up from germline, CDR1 is KGHSH and CDR2 is LQKENI. CDR3 sequence: CASSLERQGSGANVLTF. For the CDR3, the DNA is TGTGCCAGCTCACTCGAACGCCAGGGCTCTGGGGCCAACGTCCTGACTTTC.

Remarks on this clonotype: A much larger clone is a single base away; this may be a read error. This rearrangement joins TRBV18 to TRBJ2-5; 9 nucleotides agree with TRBD1. Trimming cost V 1 base and J 5 bases; bases outside gene matches: 14. The length of the CDR3 is 18 residues. CDR1 is KGHSH and CDR2 is LQKENI in the germline V gene. The CDR3 protein is CASSPLTNRDRVYETQYF. CDR3 sequence (DNA): TGTGCCAGCTCACCACTCACAAACCGGGACAGGGTCTATGAGACCCAGTACTTC.

To note about this clonotype: A much larger clone sits a single nucleotide away, making a read error possible. This likely comes from a read error, as the CDR3 has no conserved phenylalanine or tryptophan at its end. The chain joins TRBV24-1 to TRBJ2-1; 13 bases match TRBD2. The germline V gene encodes CDR1 KGHDR and CDR2 SFDVKD. The junction had 7 bases not matched to a gene; V was cut back by 3 bases and J by 6 bases. The CDR3 extends over 17 amino acids. This CDR3 reads CATSDPRTSGRSNEQFY. CDR3 nucleotide sequence: TGTGCCACCAGTGATCCCAGGACTAGCGGGAGATCCAATGAGCAGTTCTAC.

This clonotype was detected a few times. The J gene is TRBJ1-5, the V gene TRBV21-1; the table names TRBD1, a call not compared with the DNA. TRBV21-1 is a pseudogene segment. The CDR3 is 15 residues long. As DNA, the CDR3 is TGTGCCAGCAGCAAAGCAGGGGGTAGCAATCAGCCCCAGCATTTT. It codes for CASSKAGGSNQPQHF.